This T cell receptor (beta chain) was captured by sequencing in a study of shared clonotypes between healthy human individuals (dated by TCRdb to the early 2020s). The study in broad terms: The cohort comprised a couple of women and a few men aged 18 to 49 years. For each donor, three plates each were used for CD4 naive and CD4 memory, two plates were used for CD8 naive, and one plate was used for CD8 memory. To estimate repertoire size and how much clonotypes are shared between individuals, the study performed deep sequencing of blood TCR repertoires from 4 to 6 healthy adults. Different laboratories and diverse techniques were used to prepare libraries and sequence TCR repertoires, to increase sequencing depth and limit assay-specific biases. Each donor's leukapheresis produced roughly between about 0.8 and 10 billion PBMCs. Here is what the overall study found, with its caveats: Sampling was restricted to blood, and TCR repertoires in tissue are likely to differ from TCR repertoires in blood. Incomplete sequencing was indicated by rarefaction of sorted-subset datasets, despite the large sequencing depth. Across a handful of donors, 4.5% to 6.5% of naive CD4, roughly 3.5% of naive CD8, approximately 2.5% of memory CD4, and around 0.4% of memory CD8 clonotypes were shared. Estimated clonotype richness was generally larger for naive than for memory subsets. Pairwise subsampling led to the expectation that sequencing depth would affect the degree of clonotype sharing among donors. The genetic and exposure-history diversity represented was limited by the small number of donors. Higher generation probabilities were observed for clonotypes shared by all four sorted-subset donors than for non-shared clonotypes.

CDR1 SGHTA and CDR2 FQGNSA were looked up in the germline V gene. The CDR3 spans 16 residues, from the cysteine through the phenylalanine. Of all the DNA, just the CDR3 is kept, 48 bases in frame from base 1. The trim is 5 bases for V and 0 bases for J, with a gap of 13 bases between the germline ends. The donors were healthy, HIV-negative adults with no recently reported acute infections or vaccinations. Every donor was a Caucasian adult residing in Nashville, Tennessee, USA. Magnetic negative selection was used to enrich CD4+ T cells, after which naive cells were positively selected on CD45RA and the negative fraction became the memory subset. Blood was obtained by leukapheresis, after which PBMCs were separated by Ficoll-Histopaque density gradient centrifugation and cryopreserved in liquid nitrogen vapor phase. Analytical flow cytometry was used to check the purity and quantity of every magnetically sorted T cell population. Genomic DNA was isolated from every sorted fraction and measured by UV absorbance on a Nanodrop 2000c.

In regard to this clone: The antigen it binds to is not known. No base quality information exists; no much larger clone differs at one position.

Using the deep immunoSEQ assay, multiplex PCR amplified TCR CDR3 regions from genomic DNA. Genomic DNA extracted from each cell subset was distributed evenly over all wells of several immunoSEQ 96-well plates, and each plate served as one replicate. For sorted subsets, each replicate PCR was loaded with roughly 0.2 ug genomic DNA, equivalent to 30,000 or so T cell genomes. Purified libraries were quantified with a Qubit 3.0 fluorometer, sized on a Bioanalyzer 2100, and re-quantified with the KAPA Library Quantification kit. Every immunoSEQ 96-well plate was sequenced on a dedicated single-read 150-cycle Illumina NextSeq 550 flow cell. Regarding the original processing steps: Because only junctional sequences without quality scores were contained in the immunoSEQ output, filtering matching that applied to full-length reads could not be performed. To assign V/J genes and CDR3, sequences were annotated against IMGT germline references using PyIR, a Python wrapper for IgBLAST v1.9. Reads with weak V/J assignments (E-value above 1e-6), missing CDR3, stop codons, out-of-frame junctions, or ambiguous translated residues were removed. V3J clonotypes were defined by identical inferred V gene, J gene, and CDR3 amino acid sequence. Percentage overlap between repertoires was calculated by dividing the number of shared unique clonotypes by the size of the smaller repertoire. Three approaches were used to assess repertoire richness: RTK rarefaction, the Chao1 estimator, and Recon v2.1 estimates of unobserved clonotypes. Generation probabilities were computed with OLGA for all TCRbeta clonotypes obtained by the gDNA method from several donors. The clones in this table, taken by TCRdb from immuneACCESS, are in-frame only. Not every clone is retained; where verified, under half of the shortfall comes from an unresolved V gene, and the cause of the rest is unknown. V and J calls and clone size are given by that table; D and trimming were obtained from the DNA. The table for this sample lists about 2.4 million clones; roughly 93% of them were counted only once. Roughly 0.39% of the sample is taken by the ten largest.

The chain is encoded by TRBV7-2 joined to TRBJ1-4, with no reliable assignment of the D segment. This TCR was recovered from a man in his late teens or twenties in good health. Some clones in this sample may be carry-over from other donors' samples. The sequenced sample consisted of naive CD4+ T cells from PBMCs. Reading the label with the study, this specimen's cell subset or site is: CD45RA+ positively selected. For the CDR3, the sequence is CASSPIGVPTNEKLFF. The DNA is TGTGCCAGCAGCCCCATCGGGGTTCCAACTAATGAAAAACTGTTTTTT.